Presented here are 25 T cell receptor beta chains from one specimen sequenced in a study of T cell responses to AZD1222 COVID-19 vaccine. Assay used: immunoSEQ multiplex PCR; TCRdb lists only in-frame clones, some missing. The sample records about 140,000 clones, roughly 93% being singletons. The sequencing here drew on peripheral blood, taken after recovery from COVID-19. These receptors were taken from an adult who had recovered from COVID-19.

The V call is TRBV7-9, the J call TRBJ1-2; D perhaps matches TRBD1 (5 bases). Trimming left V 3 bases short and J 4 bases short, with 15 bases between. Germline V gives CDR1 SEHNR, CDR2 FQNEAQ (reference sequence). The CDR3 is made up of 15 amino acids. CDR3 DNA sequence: TGTGCCAGCAGCTTCCCGGGCAGGCAGGGCTATGGCTACACCTTC. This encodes CASSFPGRQGYGYTF.

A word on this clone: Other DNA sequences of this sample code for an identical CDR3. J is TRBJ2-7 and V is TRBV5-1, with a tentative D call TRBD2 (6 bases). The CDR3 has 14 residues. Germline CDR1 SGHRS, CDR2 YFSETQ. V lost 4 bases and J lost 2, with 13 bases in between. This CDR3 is CASSPGTDAYEQYF. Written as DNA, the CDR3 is TGCGCCAGCAGCCCCGGGACTGACGCCTACGAGCAGTACTTC.

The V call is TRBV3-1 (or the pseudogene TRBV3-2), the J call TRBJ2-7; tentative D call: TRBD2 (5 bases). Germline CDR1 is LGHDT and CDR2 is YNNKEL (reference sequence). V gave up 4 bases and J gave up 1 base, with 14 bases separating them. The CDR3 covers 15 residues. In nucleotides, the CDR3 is TGTGCCAGCAGCCGAGGGAATTCGGGGTCCTACGAGCAGTACTTC. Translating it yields CASSRGNSGSYEQYF.

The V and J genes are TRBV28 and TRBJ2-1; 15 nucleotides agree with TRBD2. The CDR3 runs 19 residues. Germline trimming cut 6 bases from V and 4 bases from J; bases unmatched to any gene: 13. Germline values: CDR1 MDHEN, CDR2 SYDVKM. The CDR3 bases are TGTGCCAGCAGGCCCCCGGGACTAGCGGGAGGAGGAAGTTACAATGAGCAGTTCTTC. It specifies CASRPPGLAGGGSYNEQFF. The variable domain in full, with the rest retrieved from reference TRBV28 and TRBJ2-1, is DVKVTQSSRYLVKRTGEKVFLECVQDMDHENMFWYRQDPGLGLRLIYFSYDVKMKEKGDIPEGYSVSREKKERFSLILESASTNQTSMYLCASRPPGLAGGGSYNEQFFGPGTRLTVL.

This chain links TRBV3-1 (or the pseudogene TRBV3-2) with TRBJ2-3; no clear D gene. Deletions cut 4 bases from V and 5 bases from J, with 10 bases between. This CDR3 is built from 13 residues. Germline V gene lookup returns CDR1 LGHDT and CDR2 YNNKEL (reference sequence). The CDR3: CASSPIIGDTQYF. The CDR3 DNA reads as TGTGCCAGCAGCCCGATTATTGGAGATACGCAGTATTTT.

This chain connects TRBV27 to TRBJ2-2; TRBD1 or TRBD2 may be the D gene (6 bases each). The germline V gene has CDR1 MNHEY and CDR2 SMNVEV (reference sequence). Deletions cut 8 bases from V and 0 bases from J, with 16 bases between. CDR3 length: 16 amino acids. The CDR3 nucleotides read TGTGCCAGCCTCCCCCGGGGGCTACCGAACACCGGGGAGCTGTTTTTT. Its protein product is CASLPRGLPNTGELFF.

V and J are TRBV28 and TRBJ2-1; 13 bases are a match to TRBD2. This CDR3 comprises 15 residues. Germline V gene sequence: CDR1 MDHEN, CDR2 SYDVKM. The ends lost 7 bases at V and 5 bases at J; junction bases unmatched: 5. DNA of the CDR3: TGTGCCAGCACTCGGGGACTAGCGGGAAACAATGAGCAGTTCTTC. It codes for CASTRGLAGNNEQFF.

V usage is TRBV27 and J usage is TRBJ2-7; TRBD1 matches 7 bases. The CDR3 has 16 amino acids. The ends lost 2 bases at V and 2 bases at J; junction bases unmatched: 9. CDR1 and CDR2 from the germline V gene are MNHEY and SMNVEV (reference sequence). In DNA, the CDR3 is TGTGCCAGCAGTTTAATAGGGACAGACAATACCTACGAGCAGTACTTC. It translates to CASSLIGTDNTYEQYF.

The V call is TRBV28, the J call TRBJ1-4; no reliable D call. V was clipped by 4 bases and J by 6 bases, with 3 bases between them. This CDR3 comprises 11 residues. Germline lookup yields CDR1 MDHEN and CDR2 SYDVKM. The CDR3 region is CASSYHEKLFF. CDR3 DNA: TGTGCCAGCAGTTACCATGAAAAACTGTTTTTT.

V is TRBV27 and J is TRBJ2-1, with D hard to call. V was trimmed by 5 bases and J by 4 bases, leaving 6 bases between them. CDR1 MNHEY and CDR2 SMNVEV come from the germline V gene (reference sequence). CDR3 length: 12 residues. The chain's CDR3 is CASSPSYNEQFF. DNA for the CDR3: TGTGCCAGCAGTCCAAGTTACAATGAGCAGTTCTTC.

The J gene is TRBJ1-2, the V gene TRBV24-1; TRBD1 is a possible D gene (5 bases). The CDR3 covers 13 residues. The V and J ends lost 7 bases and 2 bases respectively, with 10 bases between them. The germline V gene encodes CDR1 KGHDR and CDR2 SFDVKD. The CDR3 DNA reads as TGTGCCACCAGGCGTACAGGCAACTATGGCTACACCTTC. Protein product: CATRRTGNYGYTF.

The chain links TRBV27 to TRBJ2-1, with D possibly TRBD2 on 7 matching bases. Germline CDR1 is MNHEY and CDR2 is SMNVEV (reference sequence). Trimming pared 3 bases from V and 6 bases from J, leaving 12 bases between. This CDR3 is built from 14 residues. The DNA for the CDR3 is TGTGCCAGCAGTTTCGGGGGGCGCCTCAATGAGCAGTTCTTC. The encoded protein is CASSFGGRLNEQFF.

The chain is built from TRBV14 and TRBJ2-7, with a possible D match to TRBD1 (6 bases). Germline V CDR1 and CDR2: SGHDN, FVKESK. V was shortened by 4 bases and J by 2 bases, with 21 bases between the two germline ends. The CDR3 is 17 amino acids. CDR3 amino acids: CASSPRRYRAITYEQYF. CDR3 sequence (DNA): TGTGCCAGCAGCCCCAGACGGTACAGGGCCATCACCTACGAGCAGTACTTC.

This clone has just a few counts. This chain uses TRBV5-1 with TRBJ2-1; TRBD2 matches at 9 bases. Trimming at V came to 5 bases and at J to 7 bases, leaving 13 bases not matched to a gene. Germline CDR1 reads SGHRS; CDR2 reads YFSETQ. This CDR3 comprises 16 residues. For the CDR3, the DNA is TGCGCCAGCAGTCCGATAGCGGGAGAAAGGTGGAATGAGCAGTTCTTC. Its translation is CASSPIAGERWNEQFF.

CDR3 DNA sequence: TGTGCCAGCAGTTACATCTCCGAGAGGGGAGAGACCCAGTACTTC. Protein product: CASSYISERGETQYF. The gene calls are TRBV6-2 or TRBV6-3 and TRBJ2-5; D may correspond to TRBD1 or TRBD2 (5 bases each). The V gene's germline CDR1 is MNHEY and CDR2 SVGEGT. Between the trimmed V and J ends, which lost 2 bases and 4 bases, there was a span of 14 bases. This CDR3 contains 15 residues.

CDR3 sequence (DNA): TGTGCCATCAGTGAGTCCGATCAACGGGGAGAGCAGTACTTC. Translating it yields CAISESDQRGEQYF. This chain connects TRBV10-3 to TRBJ2-7, with TRBD2 as a possible D gene (5 bases). The CDR3 extends over 14 amino acids. Germline V CDR1 and CDR2: ENHRY, SYGVKD. Trimming left V 0 bases short and J 7 bases short, with 13 bases between.

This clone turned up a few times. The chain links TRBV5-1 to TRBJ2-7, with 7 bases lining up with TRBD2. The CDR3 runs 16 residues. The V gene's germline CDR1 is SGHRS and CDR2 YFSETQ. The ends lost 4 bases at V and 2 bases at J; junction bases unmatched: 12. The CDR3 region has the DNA TGCGCCAGCAGCCAGGTGGGCGGGACTACAGCCTACGAGCAGTACTTC. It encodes CASSQVGGTTAYEQYF. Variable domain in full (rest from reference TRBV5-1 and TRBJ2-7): KAGVTQTPRYLIKTRGQQVTLSCSPISGHRSVSWYQQTPGQGLQFLFEYFSETQRNKGNFPGRFSGRQFSNSRSEMNVSTLELGDSALYLCASSQVGGTTAYEQYFGPGTRLTVT.

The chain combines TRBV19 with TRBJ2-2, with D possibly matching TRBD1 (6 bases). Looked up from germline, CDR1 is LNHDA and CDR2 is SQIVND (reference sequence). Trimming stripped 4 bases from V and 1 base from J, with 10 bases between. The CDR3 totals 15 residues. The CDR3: CASSTPGENTGELFF. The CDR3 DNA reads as TGTGCCAGTAGTACCCCAGGGGAGAACACCGGGGAGCTGTTTTTT.

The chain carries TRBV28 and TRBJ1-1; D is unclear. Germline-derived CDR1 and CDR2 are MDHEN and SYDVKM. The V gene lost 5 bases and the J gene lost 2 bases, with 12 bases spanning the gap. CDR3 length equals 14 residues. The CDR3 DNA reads TGTGCCAGCAGTACTGGTGTCGACAACACTGAAGCTTTCTTT. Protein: CASSTGVDNTEAFF.

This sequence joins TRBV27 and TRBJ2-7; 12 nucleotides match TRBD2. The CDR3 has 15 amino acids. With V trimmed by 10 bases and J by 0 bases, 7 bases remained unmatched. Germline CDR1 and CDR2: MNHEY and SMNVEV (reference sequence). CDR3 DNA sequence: TGTGCCACCAGGATGGGACTAGCGGGCTCCTACGAGCAGTACTTC. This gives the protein CATRMGLAGSYEQYF.

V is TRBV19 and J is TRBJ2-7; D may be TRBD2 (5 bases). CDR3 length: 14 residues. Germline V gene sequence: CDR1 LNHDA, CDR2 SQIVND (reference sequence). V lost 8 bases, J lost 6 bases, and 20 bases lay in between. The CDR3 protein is CASVGKGIRGEQYF. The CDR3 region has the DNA TGTGCCAGTGTCGGTAAAGGGATTCGGGGCGAGCAGTACTTC.

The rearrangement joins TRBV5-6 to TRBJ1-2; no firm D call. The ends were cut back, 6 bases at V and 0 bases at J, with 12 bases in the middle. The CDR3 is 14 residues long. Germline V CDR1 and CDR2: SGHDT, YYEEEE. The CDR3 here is CASTPIQANYGYTF. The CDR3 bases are TGTGCCAGCACCCCTATCCAGGCTAACTATGGCTACACCTTC. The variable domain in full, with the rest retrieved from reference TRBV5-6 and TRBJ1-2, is DAGVTQSPTHLIKTRGQQVTLRCSPKSGHDTVSWYQQALGQGPQFIFQYYEEEERQRGNFPDRFSGHQFPNYSSELNVNALLLGDSALYLCASTPIQANYGYTFGSGTRLTVV.

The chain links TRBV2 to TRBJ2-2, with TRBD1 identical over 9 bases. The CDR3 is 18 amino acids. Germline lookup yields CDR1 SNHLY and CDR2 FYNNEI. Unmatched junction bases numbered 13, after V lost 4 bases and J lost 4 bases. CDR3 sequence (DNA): TGTGCCAGCAGTGTAAGGACAGGGGCGCCGTCGACCACCGGGGAGCTGTTTTTT. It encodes CASSVRTGAPSTTGELFF.

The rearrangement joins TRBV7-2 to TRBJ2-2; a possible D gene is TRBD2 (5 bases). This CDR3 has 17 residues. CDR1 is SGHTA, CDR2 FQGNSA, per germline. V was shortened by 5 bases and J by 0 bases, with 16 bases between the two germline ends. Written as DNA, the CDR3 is TGTGCCAGCAGCCAAACTAGTAGAGGCTCGAACACCGGGGAGCTGTTTTTT. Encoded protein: CASSQTSRGSNTGELFF.

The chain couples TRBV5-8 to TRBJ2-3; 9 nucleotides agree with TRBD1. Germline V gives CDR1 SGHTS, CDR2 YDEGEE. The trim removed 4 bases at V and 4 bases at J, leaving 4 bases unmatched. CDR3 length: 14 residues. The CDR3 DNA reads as TGTGCCAGCAGCCAGGGACAGGGAGCAGATACGCAGTATTTT. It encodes CASSQGQGADTQYF.